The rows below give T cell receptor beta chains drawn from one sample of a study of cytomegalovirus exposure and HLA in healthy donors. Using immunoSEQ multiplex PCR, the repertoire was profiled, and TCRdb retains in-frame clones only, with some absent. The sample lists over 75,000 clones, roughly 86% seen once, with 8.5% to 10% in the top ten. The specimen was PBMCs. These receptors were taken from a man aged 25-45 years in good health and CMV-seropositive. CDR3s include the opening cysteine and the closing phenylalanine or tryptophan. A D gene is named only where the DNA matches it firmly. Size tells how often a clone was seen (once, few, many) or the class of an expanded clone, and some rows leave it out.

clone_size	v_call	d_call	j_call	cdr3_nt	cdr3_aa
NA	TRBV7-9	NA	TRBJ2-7	TGTGCCAGCAGCTTCGGCGGAAGCTCCTACGAGCAGTACTTC	CASSFGGSSYEQYF
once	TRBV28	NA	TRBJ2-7	TGTGCCAGCAGTTTAACGGGCCAGGGACTCTACGAGCAGTACTTC	CASSLTGQGLYEQYF
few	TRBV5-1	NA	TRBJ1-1	TGCGCCAGCAGCTTGGTTTCAGGGGCGAGCCCTGAAGCTTTCTTT	CASSLVSGASPEAFF
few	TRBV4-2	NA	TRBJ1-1	TGTGCCAGCAGCCAGGGCCTTGAAGCTTTCTTT	CASSQGLEAFF
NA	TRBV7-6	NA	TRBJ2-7	TGTGCCAGCAGCTTAGCGGAAAACTATAGGATGTGGGAGGGGGAAATCGAGCAGTACTTC	CASSLAENYRMWEGEIEQYF
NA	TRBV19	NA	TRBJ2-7	TGTGCCAGTAGTATAGTACAGGGTTACGAGCAGTACTTC	CASSIVQGYEQYF
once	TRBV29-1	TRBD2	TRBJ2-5	TGCAGCGTTGAAGATTTAGCTAGCGGGGAAGTCGGGACCCAGTACTTC	CSVEDLASGEVGTQYF
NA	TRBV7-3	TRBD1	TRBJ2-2	TGTGCCAGCAGCCCCAGGGACAGGGGGAACACCGGGGAGCTGTTTTTT	CASSPRDRGNTGELFF
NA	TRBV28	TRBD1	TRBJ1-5	TGTGCCAGCAGTCAATCAGGAGACAGGGGGCGAATCCAGCCCCAGCATTTT	CASSQSGDRGRIQPQHF
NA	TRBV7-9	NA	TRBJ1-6	TGTGCCAGCAGCTCTACTGGGGGCTCACCCCTCCACTTT	CASSSTGGSPLHF
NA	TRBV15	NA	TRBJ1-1	TGTGCCACCAGCAGGACAGGGAACACTGAAGCTTTCTTT	CATSRTGNTEAFF
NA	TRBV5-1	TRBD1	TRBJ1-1	TGCGCCAGCAGCTTTACAGGGGTTCGAGGAACTGAAGCTTTCTTT	CASSFTGVRGTEAFF
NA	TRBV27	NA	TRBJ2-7	TGTGCCAGCAGCCACCGCGGGGATCCCTACGAGCAGTACTTC	CASSHRGDPYEQYF
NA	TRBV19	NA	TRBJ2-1	TGTGCCAGTAGTCTACAGGGTAGGTACAATGAGCAGTTCTTC	CASSLQGRYNEQFF
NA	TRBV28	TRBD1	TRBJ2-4	TGTGCCAGCAGGACAGGGGGCCTAGCCAAAAACATTCAGTACTTC	CASRTGGLAKNIQYF
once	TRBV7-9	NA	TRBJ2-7	TGTGCCAGCAGCCCCCAACTCGCGGGAAGGAGTAGGGAGCAGTACTTC	CASSPQLAGRSREQYF
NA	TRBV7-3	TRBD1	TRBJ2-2	TGTGCCAGCAGCCCACTCGGACAGGACACCGGGGAGCTGTTTTTT	CASSPLGQDTGELFF
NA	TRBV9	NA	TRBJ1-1	TGTGCCAGCAGCGTAGGAGGTGTGGGGAACACTGAAGCTTTCTTT	CASSVGGVGNTEAFF
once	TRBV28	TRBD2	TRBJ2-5	TGTGCCAGCAGCGAGCCTTCCGGGACTAGAGGGGAGACCCAGTACTTC	CASSEPSGTRGETQYF
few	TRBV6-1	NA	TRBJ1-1	TGTGCCAGCAGGGGCTCGAACACTGAAGCTTTCTTT	CASRGSNTEAFF
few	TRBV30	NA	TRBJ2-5	TGTGCCTGGAGTACACAGACAGTGGTTAGTGAGGCCCAGTACTTC	CAWSTQTVVSEAQYF
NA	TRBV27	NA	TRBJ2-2	TGTGCCAGCATGTGGGGCGGGGTGAACACCGGGGAGCTGTTTTTT	CASMWGGVNTGELFF